This is a list of T cell receptor beta chains from one sample in a study of control samples from healthy donors and cancer patients. Profiling relied on immunoSEQ multiplex PCR, and the TCRdb table lists in-frame clones only, not all of them. The sample has roughly 130,000 clones, about 93% seen once. The sample taken for sequencing was blood. The receptors originated from a man aged 18-30 years in good health. CDR3s include the opening cysteine and the closing phenylalanine or tryptophan. D genes are given only for firm matches. Clone sizes are given selectively: once, few, many, or a class where the clone is expanded.

J: TRBJ1-1
D: .
V: TRBV11-2
size: once
DNA: TGTGCCAGCAGCTTCGCCTGGGATGAAGCTTTCTTT
CDR3: CASSFAWDEAFF

J: TRBJ2-1
D: TRBD2
V: TRBV27
size: .
DNA: TGTGCCAGCAGTTTTAGAACTAGCGGGAGGCTCGATGAGCAGTTCTTC
CDR3: CASSFRTSGRLDEQFF

J: TRBJ2-2
D: TRBD2
V: TRBV11-3
size: .
DNA: TGTGCCAGCAGCTTAGCGGGGGGCGGGGAGCTGTTTTTT
CDR3: CASSLAGGGELFF

J: TRBJ1-2
D: .
V: TRBV19
size: .
DNA: TGTGCCAGTAGCCCCAGCATACAGGGTCTCTTCTATGGCTACACCTTC
CDR3: CASSPSIQGLFYGYTF

J: TRBJ2-7
D: .
V: TRBV5-5
size: .
DNA: TGTGCCAGCCGCCCCGCCAACTGGGCTACCTACGAGCAGTACTTC
CDR3: CASRPANWATYEQYF

J: TRBJ1-1
D: .
V: TRBV2
size: once
DNA: TGTGCCAGCAGCATGGGGACTGAAGCTTTCTTT
CDR3: CASSMGTEAFF

J: TRBJ2-5
D: .
V: TRBV19
size: few
DNA: TGTGCCAGTAGTCGATTAGGGCCCCCCGGCCTACAAGAGACCCAGTACTTC
CDR3: CASSRLGPPGLQETQYF

J: TRBJ1-1
D: .
V: TRBV12-3/TRBV12-4
size: .
DNA: TGTGCCAGCAGTATAAACAGGGAGGCTGAAGCTTTCTTT
CDR3: CASSINREAEAFF

J: TRBJ2-7
D: .
V: TRBV30
size: .
DNA: TGTGCCTGGAGTAACGCAGGGGCTGAGCAGTACTTC
CDR3: CAWSNAGAEQYF

J: TRBJ2-3
D: .
V: TRBV3-1/TRBV3-2
size: .
DNA: TGTGCCAGCAGCCAAGAGAGTCTGGATACGCAGTATTTT
CDR3: CASSQESLDTQYF

J: TRBJ1-2
D: TRBD1
V: TRBV2
size: .
DNA: TGTGCCAGCAAGGACGGACAGGGCCTTAGGTCAGGCTACACCTTC
CDR3: CASKDGQGLRSGYTF

J: TRBJ1-6
D: TRBD1
V: TRBV9
size: .
DNA: TGTGCCAGCAGCCCTCCGGGACAGGGGTCAGATTCACCCCTCCACTTT
CDR3: CASSPPGQGSDSPLHF

J: TRBJ2-3
D: .
V: TRBV5-4
size: .
DNA: TGTGCCAGCAGCCCAGACCCAGATACGCAGTATTTT
CDR3: CASSPDPDTQYF

J: TRBJ2-2
D: .
V: TRBV5-6
size: few
DNA: TGTGCCAGCAGCTTTTCGGGCACCGGGGAGCTGTTTTTT
CDR3: CASSFSGTGELFF

J: TRBJ2-1
D: .
V: TRBV11-2
size: .
DNA: TGTGCCAGCAGCTTAATTCGGAGGGACCGTTACAATGAGCAGTTCTTC
CDR3: CASSLIRRDRYNEQFF

J: TRBJ1-5
D: TRBD1
V: TRBV30
size: .
DNA: TGTGCCTGGGATCCACAGGGGATCAATCAGCCCCAGCATTTT
CDR3: CAWDPQGINQPQHF

J: TRBJ1-6
D: .
V: TRBV3-1/TRBV3-2
size: .
DNA: TGTGCCAGCAGCCCTCCCATCTATAATTCACCCCTCCACTTT
CDR3: CASSPPIYNSPLHF

J: TRBJ2-3
D: .
V: TRBV7-2
size: .
DNA: TGTGCCAGCAGCGGCGGTATGGGCCAGGTTGATACGCAGTATTTT
CDR3: CASSGGMGQVDTQYF

J: TRBJ1-1
D: TRBD1
V: TRBV28
size: .
DNA: TGTGCCAGCAGGGGACAGGGGGTTTTAGCTTTCTTT
CDR3: CASRGQGVLAFF

J: TRBJ2-1
D: .
V: TRBV6-6
size: .
DNA: TGTGCCAGCAGTTACGGAAACAATGAGCAGTTCTTC
CDR3: CASSYGNNEQFF

J: TRBJ2-1
D: .
V: TRBV7-9
size: .
DNA: TGTGCCAGCAGCTCTGACAGGCGCTACAATGAGCAGTTCTTC
CDR3: CASSSDRRYNEQFF

J: TRBJ1-4
D: .
V: TRBV7-2
size: .
DNA: TGTGCCAGCAGCTTATCGGGACTAACTAATGAAAAACTGTTTTTT
CDR3: CASSLSGLTNEKLFF

J: TRBJ1-5
D: .
V: TRBV25-1
size: .
DNA: TGTGCCAGCAGTGCGATGGACGGGGCCCAGCATTTT
CDR3: CASSAMDGAQHF

J: TRBJ2-3
D: .
V: TRBV9
size: .
DNA: TGTGCCAGCAGCGTAGGAGGAGGGGCGGGGACAGATACGCAGTATTTT
CDR3: CASSVGGGAGTDTQYF

J: TRBJ1-1
D: .
V: TRBV6-5
size: once
DNA: TGTGCCAGCAGGGACAGATCGACCACTGAAGCTTTCTTT
CDR3: CASRDRSTTEAFF

J: TRBJ1-3
D: TRBD1
V: TRBV19
size: .
DNA: TGTGCCAGTAGTAGGTGGACAGGAAGCTCTGGAAACACCATATATTTT
CDR3: CASSRWTGSSGNTIYF

J: TRBJ1-5
D: .
V: TRBV28
size: .
DNA: TGTGCCAGCAGTCCCCCCTCACAGGGAAATAGCAATCAGCCCCAGCATTTT
CDR3: CASSPPSQGNSNQPQHF

J: TRBJ1-2
D: .
V: TRBV10-3
size: .
DNA: TGTGCCATCAGTGAGTCGACTCGAGGAAATGGCTACACCTTC
CDR3: CAISESTRGNGYTF

J: TRBJ1-4
D: .
V: TRBV7-9
size: few
DNA: TGTGCCAGCAGCTTAGGGGGGACAATTGCTAATGAAAAACTGTTTTTT
CDR3: CASSLGGTIANEKLFF

J: TRBJ1-1
D: TRBD1
V: TRBV5-1
size: .
DNA: TGCGCCAGCAGCGCCGGGACAGGGGACACTGAAGCTTTCTTT
CDR3: CASSAGTGDTEAFF

J: TRBJ2-5
D: .
V: TRBV6-2/TRBV6-3
size: .
DNA: TGTGCCAGCAGTGCCGTAGCGGAGGGAGAAGAGACCCAGTACTTC
CDR3: CASSAVAEGEETQYF

J: TRBJ2-5
D: .
V: TRBV6-5
size: .
DNA: TGTGCCAGCAGTTCGCAAGAGACCCAGTACTTC
CDR3: CASSSQETQYF

J: TRBJ1-1
D: .
V: TRBV7-6
size: .
DNA: TGTGCCAGCAGCTTAACAGAGAACACTGAAGCTTTCTTT
CDR3: CASSLTENTEAFF

J: TRBJ1-5
D: .
V: TRBV2
size: .
DNA: TGTGCCAGGGGCGGATCTGGGAGCAATAATCAGCCCCAGCATTTT
CDR3: CARGGSGSNNQPQHF

J: TRBJ2-5
D: .
V: TRBV6-5
size: .
DNA: TGTGCCAGCAGTATCTACGGGTCACGGGAAGAGACCCAGTACTTC
CDR3: CASSIYGSREETQYF

J: TRBJ1-5
D: .
V: TRBV7-2
size: .
DNA: TGTGCCAGCAGTTCACAGACAAGTAGCAATCAGCCCCAGCATTTT
CDR3: CASSSQTSSNQPQHF

J: TRBJ2-3
D: .
V: TRBV24-1
size: .
DNA: TGTGCCACCAGACGTAGTGGGGACGCAATGGATACGCAGTATTTT
CDR3: CATRRSGDAMDTQYF

J: TRBJ1-2
D: .
V: TRBV6-1
size: .
DNA: TGTGCCAGCAGTGAAGGGACAGCAGCCCGTAACTATGGCTACACCTTC
CDR3: CASSEGTAARNYGYTF

J: TRBJ1-2
D: TRBD1
V: TRBV19
size: .
DNA: TGTGCCAGTAGTATAGAGGGACAGTTCTATGGCTACACCTTC
CDR3: CASSIEGQFYGYTF

J: TRBJ1-5
D: TRBD1
V: TRBV6-5
size: .
DNA: TGTGCCAGCAGACCCGGGACAGGTAGCAATCAGCCCCAGCATTTT
CDR3: CASRPGTGSNQPQHF

J: TRBJ1-3
D: .
V: TRBV6-2/TRBV6-3
size: .
DNA: TGTGCCAGCAGTTACGGGGCCGCTCTCTCTGGAAACACCATATATTTT
CDR3: CASSYGAALSGNTIYF

J: TRBJ2-6
D: TRBD2
V: TRBV3-1/TRBV3-2
size: .
DNA: TGTGCCAGCAGCCAAGTAGCGGGAACTGGGGCCAACGTCCTGACTTTC
CDR3: CASSQVAGTGANVLTF

J: TRBJ2-7
D: .
V: TRBV3-1/TRBV3-2
size: .
DNA: TGTGCCAGCAGCCTGTCCCTTTCTCCTAGCTCCTACGAGCAGTACTTC
CDR3: CASSLSLSPSSYEQYF

J: TRBJ2-2
D: TRBD2
V: TRBV7-9
size: .
DNA: TGTGCCACCCAGCGGGGACTAGCGGGACCTACCGGGGAGCTGTTTTTT
CDR3: CATQRGLAGPTGELFF

J: TRBJ1-1
D: TRBD1
V: TRBV19
size: .
DNA: TGTGCCAGTAGCCCGACAGGGGGCGAAGCTTTCTTT
CDR3: CASSPTGGEAFF

J: TRBJ1-6
D: .
V: TRBV27
size: .
DNA: TGTGCCAGCAGTTTATCTATCCGGACCAGCGATTCACCCCTCCACTTT
CDR3: CASSLSIRTSDSPLHF

J: TRBJ2-1
D: .
V: TRBV19
size: .
DNA: TGTGCCAGTAGTACCGGGTGGGGGGGCGACTCCTACAATGAGCAGTTCTTC
CDR3: CASSTGWGGDSYNEQFF

J: TRBJ2-2
D: TRBD2
V: TRBV2
size: .
DNA: TGTGCCAGCAGTGTGGTTGGTAGCGGGATAGCCGGGGAGCTGTTTTTT
CDR3: CASSVVGSGIAGELFF

J: TRBJ2-7
D: .
V: TRBV10-2
size: .
DNA: TGCGCCAGCAGCGTATCCCCGGACGCGAGCTCCTACGAGCAGTACTTC
CDR3: CASSVSPDASSYEQYF

J: TRBJ2-5
D: .
V: TRBV6-1
size: .
DNA: TGTGCCAGCAGTGAAGCGGTGAGAATGGCAGGGCAAGAGACCCAGTACTTC
CDR3: CASSEAVRMAGQETQYF

J: TRBJ2-2
D: .
V: TRBV30
size: once
DNA: TGTGCCTGGAGTGGGACTACCTTGGCCGGGGAGCTGTTTTTT
CDR3: CAWSGTTLAGELFF

J: TRBJ1-5
D: TRBD1
V: TRBV25-1
size: .
DNA: TGTGCCAGCAGTGGACAGGGGGCGAATCAGCCCCAGCATTTT
CDR3: CASSGQGANQPQHF

J: TRBJ1-1
D: .
V: TRBV7-2
size: .
DNA: TGTGCCAGCAGCACCCGACAGGTCCGAGAATCTTTCTTT
CDR3: CASSTRQVRESFF

J: TRBJ2-1
D: TRBD1
V: TRBV5-6
size: .
DNA: TGTGCCAGCAGCTTGGTGGGACAGGGGATAGGTGAGCAGTTCTTC
CDR3: CASSLVGQGIGEQFF